This T cell receptor (beta chain) was documented in a study of CD8 T cells in Susac syndrome. Note on this clonotype: What it recognizes is unknown.

Study conclusions and caveats: There were around 17 Susac-specific public clones in total CD8+ repertoires and five in CD8+ TEMRA repertoires. Maximal CD8+ clonal expansion in Susac was observed within TEMRA cells and among active patients.

Trimming took 1 base from V and 15 from J, leaving 13 bases between them. Germline CDR1 SEHNR, CDR2 FQNEAQ (reference sequence). The CDR3 contains 12 residues. Random hexamers served to reverse transcribe roughly 0.45 to 1 ug RNA. The CDR3 of TCR beta was amplified by immunoSEQ multiplex PCR across 54 Vbeta and 13 Jbeta. TCRdb recomputed calls from the immunoSEQ multiplex PCR reads with MiXCR, one row per CDR3 protein. This table holds tens of thousands of distinct CDR3 sequences, approximately 94% found once. This TCR was recovered from a human donor with Susac syndrome. The sequencing input was CD8+ T cells from PBMCs. V gene TRBV7-9 combines with J gene TRBJ1-5, with D maybe TRBD1 (5 bases). The CDR3 loop is CASSLGSGPGHF. The CDR3, as DNA: TGTGCCAGCAGCTTAGGATCAGGGCCAGGGCATTTT.